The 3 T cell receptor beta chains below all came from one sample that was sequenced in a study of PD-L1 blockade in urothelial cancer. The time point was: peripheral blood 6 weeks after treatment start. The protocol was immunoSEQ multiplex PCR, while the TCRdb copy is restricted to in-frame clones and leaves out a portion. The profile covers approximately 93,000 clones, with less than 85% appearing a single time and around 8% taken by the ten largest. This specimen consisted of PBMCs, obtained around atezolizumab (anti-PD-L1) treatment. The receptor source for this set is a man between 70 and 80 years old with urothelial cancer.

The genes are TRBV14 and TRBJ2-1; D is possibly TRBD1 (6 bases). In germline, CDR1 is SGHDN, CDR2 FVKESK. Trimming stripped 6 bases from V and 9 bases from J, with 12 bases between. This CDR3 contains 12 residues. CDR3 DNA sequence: TGTGCCAGCAGGCAGACCAGGGGTGAGCAGTTCTTC. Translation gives CASRQTRGEQFF.

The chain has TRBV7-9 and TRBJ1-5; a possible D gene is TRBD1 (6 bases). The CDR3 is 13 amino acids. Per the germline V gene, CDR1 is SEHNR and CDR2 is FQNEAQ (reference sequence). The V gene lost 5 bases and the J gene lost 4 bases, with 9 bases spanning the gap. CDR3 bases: TGTGCCAGCAGCACCCAGGGGAATCAGCCCCAGCATTTT. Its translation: CASSTQGNQPQHF.

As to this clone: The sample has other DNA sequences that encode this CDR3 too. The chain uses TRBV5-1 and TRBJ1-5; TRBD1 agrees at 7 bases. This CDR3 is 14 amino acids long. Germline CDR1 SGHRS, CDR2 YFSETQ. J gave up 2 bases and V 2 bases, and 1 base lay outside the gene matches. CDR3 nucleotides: TGCGCCAGCAGCTTAGGGGGCGGCAATCAGCCCCAGCATTTT. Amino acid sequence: CASSLGGGNQPQHF.